Below, one T cell receptor (beta chain) is given with its context. V lost 2 bases to trimming and J lost 3 bases, with 11 bases between them. Germline V gene data show CDR1 as MNHEY and CDR2 as SVGAGI. This CDR3 is built from 14 residues. The study counted Cohort 3 donors as recovered given two negative PCRs, clearance, or symptom resolution. The data were obtained in a study of blood T cell repertoires in COVID-19. Study-wide background: Donors in the United States, Italy and Spain gave samples during acute or convalescent COVID-19. In each case, the material was cDNA or gDNA derived from T cells, B-cell-depleted T cells, or PBMCs.

As originally analysed: Cell counts per sample came from amplifying reference gene primers. The assay was immunoSEQ multiplex PCR, and TCRdb's table has in-frame clones only and misses some. Clone size and the V and J calls come from that table; the DNA yielded D and trimming. The repertoire holds 150,000 to 200,000 clones, approximately 91% seen once, with approximately 0.8% in the top ten. The origin of this receptor is a woman in her late teens or twenties who had recovered from COVID-19. Sequencing input: PBMCs or T cells enriched from blood (not recorded which). The V call is TRBV6-5, the J call TRBJ2-7; no clear D gene. The CDR3 nucleotides read TGTGCCAGCAGTTACGCGCCGTCATTCTACGAGCAGTACTTC. This translates into CASSYAPSFYEQYF.